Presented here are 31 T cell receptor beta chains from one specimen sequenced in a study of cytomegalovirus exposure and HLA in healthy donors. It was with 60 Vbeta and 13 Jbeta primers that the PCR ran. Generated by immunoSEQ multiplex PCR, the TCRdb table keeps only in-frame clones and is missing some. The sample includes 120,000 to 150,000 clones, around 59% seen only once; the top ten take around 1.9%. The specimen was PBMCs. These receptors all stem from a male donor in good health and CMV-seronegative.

The CDR3 nucleotides read TGTGCCAGTACCCCTCTGACAGGAATGGCCTATGGCTACACCTTC. It is translated as CASTPLTGMAYGYTF. The gene calls are TRBV19 and TRBJ1-2, with D possibly TRBD1 on 6 matching bases. The CDR3 has 15 residues. V was clipped by 7 bases and J by 4 bases, with 19 bases between them. The germline CDR1 and CDR2 sequences are LNHDA and SQIVND (reference sequence).

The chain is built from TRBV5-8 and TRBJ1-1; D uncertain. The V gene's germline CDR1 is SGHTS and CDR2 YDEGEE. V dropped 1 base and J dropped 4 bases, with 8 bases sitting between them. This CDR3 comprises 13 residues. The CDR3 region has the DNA TGTGCCAGCAGCTTGCAGGAGGGCACTGAAGCTTTCTTT. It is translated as CASSLQEGTEAFF.

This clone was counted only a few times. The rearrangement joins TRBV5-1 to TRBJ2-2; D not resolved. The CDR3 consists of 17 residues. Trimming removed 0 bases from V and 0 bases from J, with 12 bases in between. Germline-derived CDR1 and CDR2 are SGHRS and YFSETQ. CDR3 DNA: TGCGCCAGCAGCTTGGTCGACACCCGAGCGAACACCGGGGAGCTGTTTTTT. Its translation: CASSLVDTRANTGELFF.

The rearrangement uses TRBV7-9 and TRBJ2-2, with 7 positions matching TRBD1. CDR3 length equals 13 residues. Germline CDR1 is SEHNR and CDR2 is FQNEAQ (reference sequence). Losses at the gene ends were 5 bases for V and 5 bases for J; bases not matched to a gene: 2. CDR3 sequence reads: CASSLTGTGELFF. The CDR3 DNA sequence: TGTGCCAGCAGCCTGACAGGGACCGGGGAGCTGTTTTTT. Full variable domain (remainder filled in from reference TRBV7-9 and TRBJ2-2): DTGVSQNPRHKITKRGQNVTFRCDPISEHNRLYWYRQTLGQGPEFLTYFQNEAQLEKSRLLSDRFSAERPKGSFSTLEIQRTEQGDSAMYLCASSLTGTGELFFGEGSRLTVL.

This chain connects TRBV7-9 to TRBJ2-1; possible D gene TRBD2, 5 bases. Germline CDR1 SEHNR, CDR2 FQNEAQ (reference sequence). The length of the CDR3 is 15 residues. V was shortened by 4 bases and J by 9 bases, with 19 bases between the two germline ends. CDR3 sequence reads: CASSSRYQLAGEQFF. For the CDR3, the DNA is TGTGCCAGCAGCTCTAGGTATCAGCTAGCAGGTGAGCAGTTCTTC. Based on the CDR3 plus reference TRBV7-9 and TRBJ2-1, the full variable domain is DTGVSQNPRHKITKRGQNVTFRCDPISEHNRLYWYRQTLGQGPEFLTYFQNEAQLEKSRLLSDRFSAERPKGSFSTLEIQRTEQGDSAMYLCASSSRYQLAGEQFFGPGTRLTVL.

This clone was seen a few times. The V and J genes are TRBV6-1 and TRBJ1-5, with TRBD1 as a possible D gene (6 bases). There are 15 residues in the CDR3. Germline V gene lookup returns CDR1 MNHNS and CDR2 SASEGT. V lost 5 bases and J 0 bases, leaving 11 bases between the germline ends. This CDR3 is CASSITGISNQPQHF. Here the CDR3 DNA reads TGTGCCAGCAGTATTACAGGGATTAGCAATCAGCCCCAGCATTTT.

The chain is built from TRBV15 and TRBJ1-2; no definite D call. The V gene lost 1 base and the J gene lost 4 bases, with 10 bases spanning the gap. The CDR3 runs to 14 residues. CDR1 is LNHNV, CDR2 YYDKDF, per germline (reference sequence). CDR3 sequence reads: CATSRGTDSYGYTF. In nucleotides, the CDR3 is TGTGCCACCAGCAGAGGAACAGATTCCTATGGCTACACCTTC.

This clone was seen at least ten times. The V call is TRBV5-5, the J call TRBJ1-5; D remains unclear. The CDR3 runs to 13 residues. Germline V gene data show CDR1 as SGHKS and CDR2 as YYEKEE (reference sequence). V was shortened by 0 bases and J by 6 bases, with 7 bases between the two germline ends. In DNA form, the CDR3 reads TGTGCCAGCAGCTTGGATGTCAGTCAGCCCCAGCATTTT. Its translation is CASSLDVSQPQHF. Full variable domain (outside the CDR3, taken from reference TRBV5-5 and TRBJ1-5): DAGVTQSPTHLIKTRGQQVTLRCSPISGHKSVSWYQQVLGQGPQFIFQYYEKEERGRGNFPDRFSARQFPNYSSELNVNALLLGDSALYLCASSLDVSQPQHFGDGTRLSIL.

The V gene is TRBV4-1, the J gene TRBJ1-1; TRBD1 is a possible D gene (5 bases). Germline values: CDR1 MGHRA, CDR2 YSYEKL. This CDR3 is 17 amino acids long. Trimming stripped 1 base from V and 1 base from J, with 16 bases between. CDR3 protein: CASSQVGAGQKNTEAFF. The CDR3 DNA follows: TGCGCCAGCAGCCAAGTAGGGGCAGGACAAAAGAACACTGAAGCTTTCTTT.

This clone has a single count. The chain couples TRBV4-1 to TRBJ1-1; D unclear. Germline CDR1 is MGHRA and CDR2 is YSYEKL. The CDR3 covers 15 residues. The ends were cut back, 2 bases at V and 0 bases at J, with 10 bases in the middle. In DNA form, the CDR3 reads TGCGCCAGCAGCCAATTTGGCCAGTTGAACACTGAAGCTTTCTTT. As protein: CASSQFGQLNTEAFF.

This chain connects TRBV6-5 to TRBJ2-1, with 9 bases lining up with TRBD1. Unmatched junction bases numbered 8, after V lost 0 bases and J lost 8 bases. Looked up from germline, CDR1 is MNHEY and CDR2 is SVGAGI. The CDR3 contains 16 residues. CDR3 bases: TGTGCCAGCAGTTACTCGATCTTACAGGGGGCATATGAGCAGTTCTTC. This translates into CASSYSILQGAYEQFF.

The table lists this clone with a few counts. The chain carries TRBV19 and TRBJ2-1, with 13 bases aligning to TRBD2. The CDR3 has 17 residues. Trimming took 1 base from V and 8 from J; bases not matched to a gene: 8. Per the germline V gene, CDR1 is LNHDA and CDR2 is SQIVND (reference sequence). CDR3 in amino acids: CASSIAATSGGIDEQFF. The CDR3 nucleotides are TGTGCCAGTAGTATAGCGGCGACTAGCGGGGGGATCGATGAGCAGTTCTTC.

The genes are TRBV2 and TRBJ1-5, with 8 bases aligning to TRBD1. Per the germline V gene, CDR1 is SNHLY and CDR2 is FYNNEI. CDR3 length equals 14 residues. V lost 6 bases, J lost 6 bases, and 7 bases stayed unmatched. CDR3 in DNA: TGTGCCAGCAGGGACAGGGATCTCGGTCAGCCCCAGCATTTT. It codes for CASRDRDLGQPQHF.

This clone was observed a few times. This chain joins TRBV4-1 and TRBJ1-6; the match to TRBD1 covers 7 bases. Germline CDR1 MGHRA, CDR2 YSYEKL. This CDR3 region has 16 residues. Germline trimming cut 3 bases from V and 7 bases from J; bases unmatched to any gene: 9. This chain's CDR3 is CASSQLPGQRNSPLHF. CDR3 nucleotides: TGCGCCAGCAGCCAGCTCCCGGGACAGCGAAATTCACCCCTCCACTTT.

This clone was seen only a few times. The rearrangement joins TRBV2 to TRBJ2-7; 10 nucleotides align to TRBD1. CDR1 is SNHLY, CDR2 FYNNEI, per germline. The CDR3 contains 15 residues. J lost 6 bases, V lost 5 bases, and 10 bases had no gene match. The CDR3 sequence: CASSRQGAASSEQYF. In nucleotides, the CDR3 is TGTGCCAGCAGTAGACAGGGGGCCGCCTCTTCCGAGCAGTACTTC. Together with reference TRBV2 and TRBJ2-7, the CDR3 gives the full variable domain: EPEVTQTPSHQVTQMGQEVILRCVPISNHLYFYWYRQILGQKVEFLVSFYNNEISEKSEIFDDQFSVERPDGSNFTLKIRSTKLEDSAMYFCASSRQGAASSEQYFGPGTRLTVT.

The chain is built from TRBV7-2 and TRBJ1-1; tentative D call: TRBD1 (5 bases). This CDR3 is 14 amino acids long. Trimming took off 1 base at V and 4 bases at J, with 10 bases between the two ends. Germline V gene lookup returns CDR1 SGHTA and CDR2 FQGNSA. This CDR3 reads CASSLEGVSTEAFF. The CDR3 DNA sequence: TGTGCCAGCAGCTTAGAAGGGGTGTCCACTGAAGCTTTCTTT.

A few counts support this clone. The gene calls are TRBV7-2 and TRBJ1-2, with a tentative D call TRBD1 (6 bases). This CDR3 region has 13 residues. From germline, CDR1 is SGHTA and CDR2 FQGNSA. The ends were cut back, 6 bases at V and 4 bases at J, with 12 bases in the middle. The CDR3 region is CASSEGESYGYTF. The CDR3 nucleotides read TGTGCCAGCAGTGAGGGGGAGTCCTATGGCTACACCTTC.

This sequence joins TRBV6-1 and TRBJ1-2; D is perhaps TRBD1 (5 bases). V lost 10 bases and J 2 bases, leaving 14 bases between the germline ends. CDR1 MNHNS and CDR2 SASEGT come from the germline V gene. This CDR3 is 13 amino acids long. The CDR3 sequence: CATLQGLNYGYTF. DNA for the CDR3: TGTGCCACCCTCCAGGGTCTCAACTATGGCTACACCTTC.

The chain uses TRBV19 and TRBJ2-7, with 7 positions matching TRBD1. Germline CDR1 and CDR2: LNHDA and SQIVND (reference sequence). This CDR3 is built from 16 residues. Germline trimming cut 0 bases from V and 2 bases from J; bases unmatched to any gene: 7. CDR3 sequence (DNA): TGTGCCAGTAGTATAGACTATACCGGGACAGCCTACGAGCAGTACTTC. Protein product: CASSIDYTGTAYEQYF.

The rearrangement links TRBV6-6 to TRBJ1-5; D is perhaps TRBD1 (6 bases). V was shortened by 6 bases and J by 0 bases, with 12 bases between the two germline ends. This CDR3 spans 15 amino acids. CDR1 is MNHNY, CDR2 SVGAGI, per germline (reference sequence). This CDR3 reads CASRQGPYSNQPQHF. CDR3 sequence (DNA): TGTGCCAGCAGGCAGGGGCCCTATAGCAATCAGCCCCAGCATTTT.

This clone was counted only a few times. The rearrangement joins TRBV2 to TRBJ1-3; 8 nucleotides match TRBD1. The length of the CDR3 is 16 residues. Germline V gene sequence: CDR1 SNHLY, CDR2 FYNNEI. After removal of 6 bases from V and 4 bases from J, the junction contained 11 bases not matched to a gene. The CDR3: CASRRTGLYIGNTIYF. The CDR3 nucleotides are TGTGCCAGCAGGAGGACAGGGTTATACATCGGAAACACCATATATTTT.

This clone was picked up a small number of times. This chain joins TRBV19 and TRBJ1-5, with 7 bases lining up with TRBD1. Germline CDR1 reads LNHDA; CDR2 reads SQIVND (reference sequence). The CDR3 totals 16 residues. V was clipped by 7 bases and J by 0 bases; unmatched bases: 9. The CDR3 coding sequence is TGTGCCAGTACTCTCAAGGGGACAGCTAGCAATCAGCCCCAGCATTTT. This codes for CASTLKGTASNQPQHF.

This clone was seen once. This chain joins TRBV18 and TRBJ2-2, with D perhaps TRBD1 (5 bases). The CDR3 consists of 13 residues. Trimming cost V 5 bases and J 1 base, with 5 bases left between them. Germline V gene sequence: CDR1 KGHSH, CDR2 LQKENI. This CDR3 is CASSGQNTGELFF. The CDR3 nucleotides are TGTGCCAGCTCAGGACAGAACACCGGGGAGCTGTTTTTT.

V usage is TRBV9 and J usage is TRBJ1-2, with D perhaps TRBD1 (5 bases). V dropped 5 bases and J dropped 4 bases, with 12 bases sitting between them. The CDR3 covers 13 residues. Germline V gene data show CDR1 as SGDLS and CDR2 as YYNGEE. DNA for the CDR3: TGTGCCAGCAGGGCCGGGGGACTCTATGGCTACACCTTC. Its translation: CASRAGGLYGYTF.

CDR3 DNA: TGTGCCAGTAGCCCGCGGACAGGGATCCCAGATACGCAGTATTTT. This translates into CASSPRTGIPDTQYF. V gene TRBV9 combines with J gene TRBJ2-3, with 8 bases identical to TRBD1. This CDR3 is 15 amino acids long. Germline V lookup: CDR1 SGDLS, CDR2 YYNGEE. V shed 8 bases, J shed 4 bases, and the junction held 12 bases outside the gene matches.

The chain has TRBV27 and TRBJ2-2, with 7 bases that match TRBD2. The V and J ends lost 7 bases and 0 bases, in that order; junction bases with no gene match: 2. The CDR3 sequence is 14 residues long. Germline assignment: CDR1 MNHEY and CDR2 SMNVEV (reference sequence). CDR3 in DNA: TGTGCCAGCATGCTAGCGGCGAACACCGGGGAGCTGTTTTTT. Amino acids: CASMLAANTGELFF.

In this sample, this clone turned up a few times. CDR3 amino acids: CASSLGTGLNTEAFF. DNA of the CDR3: TGTGCCAGCAGCTTGGGGACAGGGCTGAACACTGAAGCTTTCTTT. The chain carries TRBV5-6 and TRBJ1-1, with 8 bases matching TRBD1. This CDR3 spans 15 amino acids. From germline, CDR1 is SGHDT and CDR2 YYEEEE. Losses at the gene ends were 0 bases for V and 0 bases for J; bases not matched to a gene: 1.

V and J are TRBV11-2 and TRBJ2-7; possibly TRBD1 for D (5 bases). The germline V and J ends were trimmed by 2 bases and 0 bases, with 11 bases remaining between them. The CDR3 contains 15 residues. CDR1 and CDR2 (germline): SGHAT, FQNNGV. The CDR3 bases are TGTGCCAGCAGCTTAATGCAGGGAAACTCCTACGAGCAGTACTTC. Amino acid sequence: CASSLMQGNSYEQYF.

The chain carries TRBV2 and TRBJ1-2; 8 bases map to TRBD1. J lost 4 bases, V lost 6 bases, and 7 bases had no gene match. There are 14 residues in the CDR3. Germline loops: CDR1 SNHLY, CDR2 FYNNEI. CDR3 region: CASRVTGDPYGYTF. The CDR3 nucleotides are TGTGCCAGCAGGGTGACAGGGGACCCCTATGGCTACACCTTC.

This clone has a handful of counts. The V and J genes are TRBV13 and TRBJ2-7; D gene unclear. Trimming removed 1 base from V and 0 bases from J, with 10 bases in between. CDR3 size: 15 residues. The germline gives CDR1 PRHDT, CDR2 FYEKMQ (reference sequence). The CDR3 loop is CASSLALQSSYEQYF. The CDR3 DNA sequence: TGTGCCAGCAGCTTAGCGTTACAGAGCTCCTACGAGCAGTACTTC.

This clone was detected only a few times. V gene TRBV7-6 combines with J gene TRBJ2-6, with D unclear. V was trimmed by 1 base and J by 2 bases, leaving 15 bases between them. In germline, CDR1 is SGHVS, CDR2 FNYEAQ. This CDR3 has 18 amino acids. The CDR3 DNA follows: TGTGCCAGCAGCTTAGTCCCGCCCCTGGGCACTGGGGCCAACGTCCTGACTTTC. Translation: CASSLVPPLGTGANVLTF. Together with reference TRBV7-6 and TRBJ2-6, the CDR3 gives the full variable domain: GAGVSQSPRYKVTKRGQDVALRCDPISGHVSLYWYRQALGQGPEFLTYFNYEAQQDKSGLPNDRFSAERPEGSISTLTIQRTEQRDSAMYRCASSLVPPLGTGANVLTFGAGSRLTVL.